This T cell receptor beta chain comes out of a study of blood T cell repertoires in COVID-19. About the research overall: COVID-19 samples collected from the United States, Italy and Spain covered acute and convalescent phases. T cells, B-cell-depleted T cells, or PBMCs supplied cDNA or gDNA.

This CDR3 is 14 amino acids long. Germline V gene data show CDR1 as SSHAT and CDR2 as FNYEAQ (reference sequence). Original handling: Estimation of nucleated cell counts was performed using reference gene primer amplification. Generated by immunoSEQ multiplex PCR, the TCRdb table keeps only in-frame clones and is missing some. That table supplies the V and J calls and clone size; D and trimming were determined from the DNA. Counted here are about 93,000 clones, roughly 90% occurring once; the ten biggest clones make up less than 2%. Specimen: peripheral blood. This clonotype was sampled from a human donor with active COVID-19. The donor label of this sample is uncertain. This chain links TRBV7-7 with TRBJ2-3, with 9 positions matching TRBD2. The CDR3 is CASAAGGPSDTQYF. The CDR3 nucleotides read TGTGCTAGTGCGGCGGGGGGGCCATCTGATACGCAGTATTTT.